A single T cell receptor (beta chain) is shown here with its context. Its antigen is as yet unknown. Regions amplified from RNA transcripts were the TCR beta CDR3 regions. The TCR CDR3 was amplified in a first-round RT-PCR using the HTBI primer set. Each CDR3 protein gets one entry after TCRdb re-called the multiplex PCR reads with MiXCR. The data show a few hundred thousand distinct CDR3 sequences, with 40% to 55% seen just once and about 43% held by the top ten. The data belong to a study of T cells in Graves' hyperthyroidism and ophthalmopathy. Germline-derived CDR1 and CDR2 are MNHEY and SVGEGT. This CDR3 contains 15 residues. Trimming at V came to 1 base and at J to 3 bases, leaving 5 bases not matched to a gene. Study-level points and caveats: The blood repertoire included most of the expanded thyroid clonotypes above 0.001.

This receptor was obtained from an adult woman with Graves' disease, either hyperthyroidism or ophthalmopathy (not recorded which). V is TRBV6-2 or TRBV6-3 and J is TRBJ2-7; the match to TRBD2 covers 8 bases. The sequenced material came from peripheral blood or thyroid tissue (not recorded which). The CDR3 DNA reads TGTGCCAGCAGTTACTGGCGGGGGGAGGTCTACGAGCAGTACTTC. Protein product: CASSYWRGEVYEQYF.